The clone carrying this TCR beta chain was counted a few times. As yet, its antigen is unknown. The data originate from a study of cytotoxic CD8 clonotypes in ibrutinib-treated CLL. On the study more broadly: Average yields of roughly 260,000 productive templates and 94,082 productive rearrangements characterized the samples.

This table comes from immunoSEQ multiplex PCR, and its TCRdb copy is limited to in-frame clones, with some not included. Of 140,000 or so clones in the sample, about 79% were seen once. The V gene end was trimmed by 3 bases and the J gene end by 2 bases; junction bases not matched to a gene: 6. Germline CDR1 reads SGDLS; CDR2 reads YYNGEE. The CDR3 totals 16 residues. Study findings and constraints: Sustained-remission and progressing patients had different sampling times.

The rearrangement joins TRBV9 to TRBJ2-1; 9 bases are a match to TRBD2. Sequences were derived from PBMCs, sampled after 12 months of ibrutinib treatment. The receptor comes from a human donor with chronic lymphocytic leukemia. CDR3 loop: CASSAQREVTYNEQFF. The CDR3 nucleotides read TGTGCCAGCAGCGCCCAGCGGGAGGTGACCTACAATGAGCAGTTCTTC.